One and the same sample provided the 32 T cell receptor beta chains below, sequenced in a study of T cells expressing NK-cell markers. TCRdb reprocessed the 5' RACE reads, keeping one entry per CDR3 protein, no DNA. This sample contains roughly 390,000 distinct CDR3 sequences. The specimen sequenced was blood T cells: a sorted CD56 or NKG2C T cell subset, CD4+ or CD8+ T cells, or bulk PBMC T cells (not recorded which). The receptors were sampled from a man aged 18 to 69 in good health.

The chain employs TRBV10-3 and TRBJ1-1; the D call of TRBD1 rests on TCRdb alone, since no DNA is present to check it. The CDR3 is made up of 15 amino acids. Germline V gene lookup returns CDR1 ENHRY and CDR2 SYGVKD. CDR3 residues: CAISAAGTDNTEAFF.

This chain's CDR3 is CASSQALASGVRLAKNIQYF. The genes are TRBV14 and TRBJ2-4. This CDR3 is 20 amino acids long. In germline, CDR1 is SGHDN, CDR2 FVKESK.

This sequence joins TRBV13 and TRBJ2-5; with no DNA, the TCRdb D assignment of TRBD2 cannot be verified. Germline values: CDR1 PRHDT, CDR2 FYEKMQ (reference sequence). This CDR3 spans 15 amino acids. The chain's CDR3 is CASSSSSGAGETQYF.

The V and J genes are TRBV20-1 and TRBJ2-2. Germline assignment: CDR1 DFQATT and CDR2 SNEGSKA (reference sequence). The CDR3 totals 13 residues. CDR3 protein: CSARDRWIGELFF.

The chain employs TRBV6-1 and TRBJ2-7; TCRdb's D gene call, TRBD1, goes unchecked for lack of DNA. The CDR3 is 15 amino acids. Germline V lookup: CDR1 MNHNS, CDR2 SASEGT. CDR3 in amino acids: CASSGGAASSYEQYF.

The chain is built from TRBV5-1 and TRBJ1-5; checking the TCRdb D call of TRBD1 is not possible without DNA. This CDR3 region has 16 residues. Looked up from germline, CDR1 is SGHRS and CDR2 is YFSETQ. The CDR3 sequence: CASSWGTDISNQPQHF. Combining the CDR3 with reference TRBV5-1 and TRBJ1-5 gives the whole variable domain KAGVTQTPRYLIKTRGQQVTLSCSPISGHRSVSWYQQTPGQGLQFLFEYFSETQRNKGNFPGRFSGRQFSNSRSEMNVSTLELGDSALYLCASSWGTDISNQPQHFGDGTRLSIL.

The genes are TRBV10-1 and TRBJ2-5; the D call from TCRdb, TRBD1, cannot be confirmed without DNA. Looked up from germline, CDR1 is WNHNN and CDR2 is SYGVQD (reference sequence). The CDR3 covers 14 residues. CDR3 sequence: CASSDGTAKETQYF.

The V call is TRBV29-1, the J call TRBJ2-7; TCRdb designates TRBD2, a call that cannot be tested without DNA. There are 14 residues in the CDR3. Germline CDR1 SQVTM, CDR2 ANQGSEA. The CDR3 here is CSVPGEGQKDKQYF.

This chain links TRBV5-1 with TRBJ2-1; TCRdb returns TRBD2, unconfirmable since there is no DNA. Germline V gives CDR1 SGHRS, CDR2 YFSETQ. The CDR3 extends over 15 amino acids. The CDR3 sequence is CASSLGGAPVDEQFF.

This chain joins TRBV4-1 and TRBJ1-1; TCRdb outputs TRBD1, but without DNA this stays unchecked. CDR1 MGHRA and CDR2 YSYEKL come from the germline V gene. The CDR3 totals 16 residues. The chain's CDR3 is CASSQTFQGRRTEAFF.

The chain couples TRBV20-1 to TRBJ2-7; TCRdb outputs TRBD1, but without DNA this stays unchecked. Per the germline V gene, CDR1 is DFQATT and CDR2 is SNEGSKA (reference sequence). The CDR3 covers 15 residues. CDR3 region: CSARKLQGGAYEQYF.

The V and J genes are TRBV13 and TRBJ2-5; TCRdb's assignment of TRBD1 cannot be checked, as there is no DNA. Germline V gene data show CDR1 as PRHDT and CDR2 as FYEKMQ (reference sequence). CDR3 size: 11 residues. The CDR3 is CASAGRETQYF.

V is TRBV6-5 and J is TRBJ2-1; TCRdb reports TRBD2, a call that lacks DNA to check it against. This CDR3 region has 15 residues. Per germline, CDR1 MNHEY and CDR2 SVGAGI. CDR3 sequence reads: CASTLGTSGSNEQFF.

The rearrangement joins TRBV6-2 or TRBV6-3 to TRBJ1-5; TCRdb lists TRBD1, though no DNA is available to test this call. Germline V CDR1 and CDR2: MNHEY, SVGEGT. The CDR3 is made up of 13 amino acids. The CDR3 loop reads CASPRTSNQPQHF.

The chain combines TRBV7-9 with TRBJ1-3. CDR3 length: 14 residues. Germline assignment: CDR1 SEHNR and CDR2 FQNEAQ (reference sequence). CDR3 residues: CASSEKNSGNTIYF.

V usage is TRBV14 and J usage is TRBJ2-2; with no DNA, the TCRdb D assignment of TRBD2 cannot be verified. The length of the CDR3 is 17 residues. Germline CDR1 reads SGHDN; CDR2 reads FVKESK. This CDR3 reads CASSQVAGGLNTGELFF.

The rearrangement uses TRBV18 and TRBJ2-2; TCRdb gives TRBD1 as the D gene, but with no DNA this cannot be confirmed. The CDR3 runs to 18 residues. From germline, CDR1 is KGHSH and CDR2 LQKENI. Here the CDR3 reads CASSMTGGARLNTGELFF.

CDR3 region: CATRSGGAHNEQFF. The V and J genes are TRBV24-1 and TRBJ2-1; TCRdb names TRBD2, which stays unverified in the absence of DNA. The CDR3 is 14 amino acids. Per germline, CDR1 KGHDR and CDR2 SFDVKD.

The chain couples TRBV7-9 to TRBJ1-1; TCRdb lists TRBD1, though no DNA is available to test this call. The CDR3 extends over 15 amino acids. CDR1 SEHNR and CDR2 FQNEAQ come from the germline V gene (reference sequence). The CDR3 loop reads CASSHNRAAQAEAFF.

This chain joins TRBV6-1 and TRBJ1-2. Germline V gives CDR1 MNHNS, CDR2 SASEGT. The CDR3 is 12 amino acids. The chain's CDR3 is CASSAQILVYTF.

The rearrangement joins TRBV23-1 to TRBJ2-1; absent DNA, TCRdb's TRBD1 call cannot be checked. TRBV23-1 is an ORF for which the function is uncertain. This CDR3 region has 15 residues. CDR3 loop: CASSQSVSGANEQFF.

This chain uses TRBV3-1 with TRBJ2-1. The germline CDR1 and CDR2 sequences are LGHDT and YNNKEL (reference sequence). The CDR3 spans 15 residues. The CDR3 here is CASSATRSSYNEQFF.

V gene TRBV5-5 combines with J gene TRBJ2-1; there is no DNA to check the TCRdb D call of TRBD1. The CDR3 is 17 residues long. Germline values: CDR1 SGHKS, CDR2 YYEKEE (reference sequence). The CDR3 sequence is CASSLAWGFGTDNEQFF.

The CDR3 loop reads CASSTPSGGASYNEQFF. The chain combines TRBV7-9 with TRBJ2-1; TCRdb outputs TRBD2, but without DNA this stays unchecked. The CDR3 is 17 amino acids. Germline values: CDR1 SEHNR, CDR2 FQNEAQ (reference sequence).

The genes are TRBV10-3 and TRBJ2-1; TCRdb calls TRBD1, which cannot be checked without DNA. The CDR3 has 21 residues. The germline gives CDR1 ENHRY, CDR2 SYGVKD. CDR3 sequence reads: CAISEPPFTHPGEKRVNEQFF.

The gene calls are TRBV5-1 and TRBJ1-6; TCRdb proposes TRBD1, but this gene call is untestable without DNA. The CDR3 runs to 19 residues. CDR1 SGHRS and CDR2 YFSETQ come from the germline V gene. This chain's CDR3 is CASSLNPIDSPSYRPPLHF. Filled out from reference TRBV5-1 and TRBJ1-6, the complete variable domain reads KAGVTQTPRYLIKTRGQQVTLSCSPISGHRSVSWYQQTPGQGLQFLFEYFSETQRNKGNFPGRFSGRQFSNSRSEMNVSTLELGDSALYLCASSLNPIDSPSYRPPLHFGNGTRLTVT.

V usage is TRBV20-1 and J usage is TRBJ1-6. The germline V gene encodes CDR1 DFQATT and CDR2 SNEGSKA (reference sequence). The CDR3 totals 17 residues. The CDR3 reads CSARDLGRSSYNSPLHF.

V is TRBV20-1 and J is TRBJ2-5; TCRdb's assignment of TRBD2 cannot be checked, as there is no DNA. The CDR3 has 13 amino acids. Germline V gene data show CDR1 as DFQATT and CDR2 as SNEGSKA (reference sequence). The CDR3 reads CSATLAPQETQYF.

The genes are TRBV5-1 and TRBJ2-5; the TCRdb call, TRBD2, lacks DNA for checking. The germline V gene has CDR1 SGHRS and CDR2 YFSETQ. CDR3 length: 17 amino acids. The CDR3: CASSLGGLAGDQETQYF.

The gene calls are TRBV7-9 and TRBJ1-3; TCRdb selects TRBD1, and the lack of DNA leaves this call unchecked. This CDR3 comprises 14 residues. Germline CDR1 is SEHNR and CDR2 is FQNEAQ (reference sequence). The CDR3 region is CASSARGTGNTIYF.

The V and J genes are TRBV11-2 and TRBJ1-1. This CDR3 region has 13 residues. Per germline, CDR1 SGHAT and CDR2 FQNNGV. CDR3: CASREFVNTEAFF.

The V gene is TRBV5-6, the J gene TRBJ2-3. CDR1 SGHDT and CDR2 YYEEEE come from the germline V gene. The CDR3 has 15 residues. This CDR3 is CASSLIGDSTDTQYF. The whole variable domain, filled in from reference TRBV5-6 and TRBJ2-3, reads DAGVTQSPTHLIKTRGQQVTLRCSPKSGHDTVSWYQQALGQGPQFIFQYYEEEERQRGNFPDRFSGHQFPNYSSELNVNALLLGDSALYLCASSLIGDSTDTQYFGPGTRLTVL.